One TCR beta chain is described in this entry. Antigen: not known. The study ran its PCR with 60 Vbeta and 13 Jbeta primers. TCRdb's table, derived via immunoSEQ multiplex PCR, lists solely in-frame clones and lacks some. The repertoire has over 200,000 clones, more than 75% of them found once; the top ten carry 1% to 1.5%. The source of the sample is a study of cytomegalovirus exposure and HLA in healthy donors. Study-wide results and caveats: Highly shared sequence variants in one cluster were likely a sequencing artifact. In an earlier analysis, productive rearrangement rates for most beta V segments clustered near 90% or 30%. Based on reports, TCR beta sequences accurately predicted HLA-A and HLA-B alleles for most subjects.

The ends were cut back, 5 bases at V and 3 bases at J, with 23 bases in the middle. There are 18 residues in the CDR3. Germline CDR1 and CDR2: SGHTA and FQGTGA. Source material: PBMCs. The chain recombines TRBV7-3 with TRBJ2-1; tentative D call: TRBD2 (6 bases). The receptor was derived from a human donor in good health. The CDR3 sequence is CASSRPSRRDSDYNEQFF. The CDR3 DNA is TGTGCCAGCAGCCGACCTTCGAGACGGGACTCCGACTACAATGAGCAGTTCTTC.